This T cell receptor (beta chain) emerged from a study of blood T cell repertoires in COVID-19. About the research overall: Collection of acute and convalescent COVID-19 samples took place in the United States, Italy and Spain. The cDNA or gDNA used as material had been derived from T cells, B-cell-depleted T cells, or PBMCs.

Trimming left V 4 bases short and J 7 bases short, with 24 bases between. Germline V gives CDR1 SGHRS, CDR2 YFSETQ. The CDR3 covers 18 residues. Authors' processing steps: Quantification of nucleated cells was approximated via reference gene primer amplification. Clones were read by immunoSEQ multiplex PCR, and TCRdb kept only the in-frame ones, dropping some. V and J calls and clone size are those listed in that table; D and trimming were worked out from the DNA. The table shows 90,000 to 150,000 clones, with roughly 80% occurring only once. J is TRBJ1-6 and V is TRBV5-1, with D perhaps TRBD1 (5 bases). The sequenced sample consisted of peripheral blood. The TCR originated in a human donor in a cohort sampled during active COVID-19. CDR3 residues: CASSPRGTEGTGNSPLHF. The CDR3 coding sequence is TGCGCCAGCAGCCCCCGTGGGACGGAGGGTACCGGGAATTCACCCCTCCACTTT. Full variable domain (outside the CDR3, taken from reference TRBV5-1 and TRBJ1-6): KAGVTQTPRYLIKTRGQQVTLSCSPISGHRSVSWYQQTPGQGLQFLFEYFSETQRNKGNFPGRFSGRQFSNSRSEMNVSTLELGDSALYLCASSPRGTEGTGNSPLHFGNGTRLTVT.